Below, one T cell receptor (beta chain) is given with its context. Its matching antigen is unknown. This sample was taken from a study of T cell responses to AZD1222 COVID-19 vaccine. Study conclusions and caveats: Only six or seven AZD1222 recipients were seropositive at baseline.

The assay was immunoSEQ multiplex PCR, and TCRdb's table has in-frame clones only and misses some. The sample carries just over 70,000 clones, roughly 85% recorded once. V lost 0 bases to trimming and J lost 5 bases, with 10 bases between them. CDR1 and CDR2 from the germline V gene are SGHTA and FQGNSA. The CDR3 has 14 amino acids. The specimen was peripheral blood, collected on day 0 of AZD1222 vaccination. The TCR was taken from an adult in good health. This sequence joins TRBV7-2 and TRBJ2-5, with D perhaps being TRBD1 or TRBD2 (5 bases each). CDR3 loop: CASSLAGGSETQYF. Here the CDR3 DNA reads TGTGCCAGCAGCTTAGCTGGGGGAAGCGAGACCCAGTACTTC.